This is a list of T cell receptor beta chains from one sample in a study of T cells expressing NK-cell markers. TCRdb reprocessed the 5' RACE reads and stores each CDR3 protein as one record, lacking DNA. This sample's clone table lists some 450,000 distinct CDR3 sequences. The sequenced sample was blood T cells: a sorted CD56 or NKG2C T cell subset, CD4+ or CD8+ T cells, or bulk PBMC T cells (not recorded which). Receptors originate from a woman between 18 and 69 years old in good health. CDR3s include the opening cysteine and the closing phenylalanine or tryptophan.

v_gene	j_gene	CDR3aa
TRBV27	TRBJ2-1	CASSLFLVDSYNEQFF
TRBV12-3/TRBV12-4	TRBJ2-5	CASSFEGPKTQYF
TRBV7-9	TRBJ1-2	CASSSDRTNYGYTF
TRBV7-8	TRBJ1-5	CASSDTARGRSNQPQHF
TRBV7-2	TRBJ2-5	CASSSQTGYQETQYF
TRBV5-1	TRBJ2-7	CASSFSPPSYEQYF
TRBV28	TRBJ2-5	CASSPQRRAKETQYF
TRBV25-1	TRBJ2-1	CASSDAGLYNEQFF
TRBV12-3/TRBV12-4	TRBJ2-1	CASSLAPGRVDYHSYNEQFF
TRBV7-7	TRBJ2-1	CASSLGTAPYNEQFF
TRBV20-1	TRBJ1-1	CSADRGLETEAFF
TRBV20-1	TRBJ2-7	CSASGGTISSYEQYF
TRBV14	TRBJ2-4	CASSQLGRENIQYF
TRBV3-1	TRBJ2-1	CASSPNPTSGRGYEQFF
TRBV12-3/TRBV12-4	TRBJ1-1	CASSLEGGTEAFF